This entry concerns a single T cell receptor (beta chain). The sample is drawn from a study of blood T cell repertoires in COVID-19. At the level of the study: The samples span acute and convalescent COVID-19 from the United States, Italy and Spain. T cells, B-cell-depleted T cells, or PBMCs supplied cDNA or gDNA.

Per the authors' pipeline: Nucleated cell number was recorded as an estimate derived from reference gene primer amplification. Repertoires were generated with immunoSEQ multiplex PCR, while TCRdb's copy carries only in-frame clones and drops some. V and J calls and clone size are as listed in that table; D and trimming were resolved from the DNA. The table has fewer than 200,000 clones, roughly 80% seen once. The CDR3 extends over 15 amino acids. The V gene end was trimmed by 3 bases and the J gene end by 4 bases; junction bases not matched to a gene: 8. The germline V gene encodes CDR1 GTSNPN and CDR2 SVGIG (reference sequence).

The chain uses TRBV30 and TRBJ2-2, with TRBD1 identical over 7 bases. This clonotype originated in a woman in her 40s with COVID-19, enrolled during active disease. Sequenced input: peripheral blood. CDR3 amino acids: CAWSTGAGPTGELFF. CDR3 nucleotides: TGTGCCTGGAGCACAGGGGCCGGACCCACCGGGGAGCTGTTTTTT.